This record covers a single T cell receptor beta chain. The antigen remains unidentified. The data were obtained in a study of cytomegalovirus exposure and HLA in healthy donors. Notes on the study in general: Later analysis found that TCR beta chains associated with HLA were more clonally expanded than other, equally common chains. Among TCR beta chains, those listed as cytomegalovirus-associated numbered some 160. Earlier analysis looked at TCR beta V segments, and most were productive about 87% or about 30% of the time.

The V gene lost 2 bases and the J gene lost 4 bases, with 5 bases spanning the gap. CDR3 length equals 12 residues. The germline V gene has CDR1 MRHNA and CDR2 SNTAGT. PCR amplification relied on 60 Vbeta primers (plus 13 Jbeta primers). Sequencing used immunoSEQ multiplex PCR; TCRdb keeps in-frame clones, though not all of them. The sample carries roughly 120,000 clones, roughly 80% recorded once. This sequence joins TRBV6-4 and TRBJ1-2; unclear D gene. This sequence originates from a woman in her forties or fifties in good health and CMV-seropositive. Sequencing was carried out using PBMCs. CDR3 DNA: TGTGCCAGCAGTGACCCCCGCTATGGCTACACCTTC. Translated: CASSDPRYGYTF.